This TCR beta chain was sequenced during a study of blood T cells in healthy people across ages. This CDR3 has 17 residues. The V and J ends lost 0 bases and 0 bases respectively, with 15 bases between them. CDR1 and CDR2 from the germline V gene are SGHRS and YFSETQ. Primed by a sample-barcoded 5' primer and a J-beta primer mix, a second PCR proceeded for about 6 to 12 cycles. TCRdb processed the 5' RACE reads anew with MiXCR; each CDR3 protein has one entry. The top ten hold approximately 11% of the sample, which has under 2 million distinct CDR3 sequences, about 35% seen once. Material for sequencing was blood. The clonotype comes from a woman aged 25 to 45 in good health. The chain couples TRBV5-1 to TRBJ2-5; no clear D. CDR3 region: CASSLATITEYQETQYF. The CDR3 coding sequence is TGCGCCAGCAGCTTGGCAACAATTACAGAGTACCAAGAGACCCAGTACTTC.